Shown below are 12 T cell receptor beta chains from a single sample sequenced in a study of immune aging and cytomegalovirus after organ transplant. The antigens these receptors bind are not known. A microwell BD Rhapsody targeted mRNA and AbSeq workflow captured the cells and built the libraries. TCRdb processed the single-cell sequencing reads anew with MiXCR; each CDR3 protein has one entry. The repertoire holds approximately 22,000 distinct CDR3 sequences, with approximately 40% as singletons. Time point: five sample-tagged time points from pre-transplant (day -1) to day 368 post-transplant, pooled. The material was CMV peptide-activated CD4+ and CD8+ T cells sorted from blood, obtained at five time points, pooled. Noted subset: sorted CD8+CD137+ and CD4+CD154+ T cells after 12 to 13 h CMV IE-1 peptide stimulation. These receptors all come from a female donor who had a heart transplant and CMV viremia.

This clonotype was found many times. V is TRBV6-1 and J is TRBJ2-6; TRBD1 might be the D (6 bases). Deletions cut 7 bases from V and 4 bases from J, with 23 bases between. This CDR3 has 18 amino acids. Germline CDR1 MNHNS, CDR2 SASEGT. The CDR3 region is CASNLRDGTSAGANVLTF. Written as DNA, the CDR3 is TGTGCCAGCAACCTACGGGACGGGACATCTGCCGGGGCCAACGTCCTGACTTTC.

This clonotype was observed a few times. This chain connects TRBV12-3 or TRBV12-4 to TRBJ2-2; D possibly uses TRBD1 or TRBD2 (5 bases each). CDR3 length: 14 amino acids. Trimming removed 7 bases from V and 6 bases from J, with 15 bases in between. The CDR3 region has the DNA TGTGCCAGCACCCCGAGGGACGCCCCCGGGGAGCTGTTTTTT. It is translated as CASTPRDAPGELFF.

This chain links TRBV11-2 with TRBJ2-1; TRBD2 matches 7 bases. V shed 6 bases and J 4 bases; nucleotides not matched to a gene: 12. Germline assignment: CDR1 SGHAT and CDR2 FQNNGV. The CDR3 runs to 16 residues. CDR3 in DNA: TGTGCCAGCAGTCCAGGCCCTAGCGGAAGATACAATGAGCAGTTCTTC. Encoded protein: CASSPGPSGRYNEQFF.

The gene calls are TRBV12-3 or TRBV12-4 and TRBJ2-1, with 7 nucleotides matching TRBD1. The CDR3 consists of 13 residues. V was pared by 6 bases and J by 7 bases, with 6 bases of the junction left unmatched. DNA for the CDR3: TGTGCCAGCAGCCCGGGACAGCCTAATGAGCAGTTCTTC. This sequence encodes CASSPGQPNEQFF.

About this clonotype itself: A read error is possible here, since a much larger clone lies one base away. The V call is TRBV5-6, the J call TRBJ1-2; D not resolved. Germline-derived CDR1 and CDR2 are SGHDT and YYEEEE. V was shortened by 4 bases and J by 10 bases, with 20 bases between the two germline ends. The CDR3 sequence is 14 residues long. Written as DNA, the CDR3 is TGTGCCAGCAGCGCGTCGGTCCTGCGATTTAACTACACCTTC. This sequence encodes CASSASVLRFNYTF.

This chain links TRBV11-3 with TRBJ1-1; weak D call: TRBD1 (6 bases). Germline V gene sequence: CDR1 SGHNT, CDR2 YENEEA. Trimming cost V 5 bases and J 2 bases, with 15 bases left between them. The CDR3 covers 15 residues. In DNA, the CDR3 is TGTGCCAGCAGCCCCCGTTCAGGGGAAAACACTGAAGCTTTCTTT. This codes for CASSPRSGENTEAFF.

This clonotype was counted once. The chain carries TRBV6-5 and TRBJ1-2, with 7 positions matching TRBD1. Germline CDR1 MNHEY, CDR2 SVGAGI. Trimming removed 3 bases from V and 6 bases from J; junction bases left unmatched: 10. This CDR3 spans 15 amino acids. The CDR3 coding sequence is TGTGCCAGCAGTTATCGACAGGGACCCTACCATGGCTACACCTTC. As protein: CASSYRQGPYHGYTF.

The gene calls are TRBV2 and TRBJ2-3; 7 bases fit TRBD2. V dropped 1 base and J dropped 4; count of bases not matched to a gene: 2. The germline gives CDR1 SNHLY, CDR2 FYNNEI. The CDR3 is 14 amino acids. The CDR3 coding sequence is TGTGCCAGCAGTGAAGATGCGGGGGCAGATACGCAGTATTTT. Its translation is CASSEDAGADTQYF.

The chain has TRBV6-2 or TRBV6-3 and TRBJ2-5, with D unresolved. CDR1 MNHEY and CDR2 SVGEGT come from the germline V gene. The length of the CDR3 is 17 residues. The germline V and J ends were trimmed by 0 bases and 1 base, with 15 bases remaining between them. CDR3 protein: CASSYSGMGLTQETQYF. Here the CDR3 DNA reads TGTGCCAGCAGTTACTCGGGGATGGGTCTGACCCAAGAGACCCAGTACTTC.

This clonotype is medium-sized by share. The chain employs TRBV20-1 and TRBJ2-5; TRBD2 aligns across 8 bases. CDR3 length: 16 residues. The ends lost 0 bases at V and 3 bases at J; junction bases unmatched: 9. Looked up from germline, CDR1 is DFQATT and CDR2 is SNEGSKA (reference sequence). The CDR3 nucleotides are TGCAGTGCTAGAGATGGGAGCGGGAGAAGTGAAGAGACCCAGTACTTC. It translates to CSARDGSGRSEETQYF.

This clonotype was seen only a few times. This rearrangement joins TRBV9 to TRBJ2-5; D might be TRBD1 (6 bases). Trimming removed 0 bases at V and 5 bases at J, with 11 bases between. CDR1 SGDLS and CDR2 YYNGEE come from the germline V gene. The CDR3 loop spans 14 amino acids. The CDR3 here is CASSVGGGLETQYF. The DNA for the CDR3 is TGTGCCAGCAGCGTAGGTGGGGGCCTTGAGACCCAGTACTTC. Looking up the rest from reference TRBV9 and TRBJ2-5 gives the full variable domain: DSGVTQTPKHLITATGQRVTLRCSPRSGDLSVYWYQQSLDQGLQFLIQYYNGEERAKGNILERFSAQQFPDLHSELNLSSLELGDSALYFCASSVGGGLETQYFGPGTRLLVL.

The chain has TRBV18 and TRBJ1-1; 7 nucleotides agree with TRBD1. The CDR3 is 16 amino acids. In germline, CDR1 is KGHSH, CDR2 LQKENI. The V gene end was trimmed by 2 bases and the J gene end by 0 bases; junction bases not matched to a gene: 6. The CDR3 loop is CASSPRQGNMNTEAFF. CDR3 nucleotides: TGTGCCAGCTCACCAAGACAGGGAAACATGAACACTGAAGCTTTCTTT.